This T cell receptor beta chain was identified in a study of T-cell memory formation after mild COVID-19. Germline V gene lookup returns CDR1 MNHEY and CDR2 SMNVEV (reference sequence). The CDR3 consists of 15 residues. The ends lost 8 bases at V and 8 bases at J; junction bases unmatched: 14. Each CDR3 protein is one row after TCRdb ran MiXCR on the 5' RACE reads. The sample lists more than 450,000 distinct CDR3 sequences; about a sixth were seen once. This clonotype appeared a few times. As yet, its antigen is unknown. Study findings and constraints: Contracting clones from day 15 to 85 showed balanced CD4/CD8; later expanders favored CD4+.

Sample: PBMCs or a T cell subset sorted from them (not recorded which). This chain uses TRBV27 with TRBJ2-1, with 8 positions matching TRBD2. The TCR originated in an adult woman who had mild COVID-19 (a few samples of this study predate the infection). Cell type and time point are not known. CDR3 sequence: CASRKGKRETYEQFF. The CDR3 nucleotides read TGTGCCAGCCGTAAAGGCAAGCGGGAGACATATGAGCAGTTCTTC.